This TCR beta chain was found in a study of cytomegalovirus exposure and HLA in healthy donors. The CDR3 is 13 amino acids. Per the germline V gene, CDR1 is LNHDA and CDR2 is SQIVND (reference sequence). Trimming shortened V by 5 bases and J by 3 bases, and 10 bases separated the two germline ends. Amplification used 60 Vbeta primers and 13 Jbeta primers. The data were produced by immunoSEQ multiplex PCR, yet TCRdb's version contains in-frame clones alone and is incomplete. This repertoire shows more than 110,000 clones, 70% to 80% found once; its top ten account for 3.1%. Sequenced material: PBMCs. This sequence was found in a female donor in good health and CMV-seronegative. The V call is TRBV19, the J call TRBJ2-5, with no clear D. CDR3 coding DNA: TGTGCCAGTAGTGGTCGACAAGAAGAGACCCAGTACTTC. Translated: CASSGRQEETQYF.